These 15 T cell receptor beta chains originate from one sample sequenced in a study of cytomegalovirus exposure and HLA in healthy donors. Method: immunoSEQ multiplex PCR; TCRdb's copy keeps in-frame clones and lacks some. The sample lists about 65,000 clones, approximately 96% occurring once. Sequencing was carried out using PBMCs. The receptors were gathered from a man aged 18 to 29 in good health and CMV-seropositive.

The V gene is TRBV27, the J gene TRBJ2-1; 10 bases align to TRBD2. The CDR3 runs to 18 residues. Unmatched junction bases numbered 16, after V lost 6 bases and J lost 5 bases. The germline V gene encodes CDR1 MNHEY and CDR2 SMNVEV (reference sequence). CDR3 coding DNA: TGTGCCAGCAGGACGGCCTCTCTAGCGGGAGAATCCAACAATGAGCAGTTCTTC. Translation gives CASRTASLAGESNNEQFF.

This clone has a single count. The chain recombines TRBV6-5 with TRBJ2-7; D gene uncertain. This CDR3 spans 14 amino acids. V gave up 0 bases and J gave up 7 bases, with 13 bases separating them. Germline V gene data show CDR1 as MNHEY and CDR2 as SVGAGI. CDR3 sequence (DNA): TGTGCCAGCAGTTACTCACCAGGATCTCGGGAGCAGTACTTC. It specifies CASSYSPGSREQYF.

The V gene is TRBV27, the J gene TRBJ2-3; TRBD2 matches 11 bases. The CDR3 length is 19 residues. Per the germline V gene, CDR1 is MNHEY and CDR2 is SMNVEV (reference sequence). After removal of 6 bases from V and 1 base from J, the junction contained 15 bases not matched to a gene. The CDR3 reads CASSGRLTSGNVGTDTQYF. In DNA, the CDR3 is TGTGCCAGCAGCGGACGCCTGACTAGCGGGAACGTAGGCACAGATACGCAGTATTTT.

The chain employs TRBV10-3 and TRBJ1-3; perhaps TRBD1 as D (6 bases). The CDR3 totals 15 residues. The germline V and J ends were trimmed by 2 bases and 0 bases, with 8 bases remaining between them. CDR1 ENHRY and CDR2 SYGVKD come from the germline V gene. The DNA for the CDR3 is TGTGCCATCAGTGAGACAGGGAGCTCTGGAAACACCATATATTTT. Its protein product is CAISETGSSGNTIYF.

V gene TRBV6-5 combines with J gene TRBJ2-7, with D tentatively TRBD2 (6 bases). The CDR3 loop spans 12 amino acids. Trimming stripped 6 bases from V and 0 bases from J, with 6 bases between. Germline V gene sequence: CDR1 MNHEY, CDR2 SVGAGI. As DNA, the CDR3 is TGTGCCAGCAGCGGGAGCTCCTACGAGCAGTACTTC. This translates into CASSGSSYEQYF.

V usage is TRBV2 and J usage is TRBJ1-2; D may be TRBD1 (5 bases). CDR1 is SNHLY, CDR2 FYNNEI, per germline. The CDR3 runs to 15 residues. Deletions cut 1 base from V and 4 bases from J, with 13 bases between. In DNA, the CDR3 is TGTGCCAGCAGTGAAGGGGGGGGTTTAGGCTATGGCTACACCTTC. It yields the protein CASSEGGGLGYGYTF.

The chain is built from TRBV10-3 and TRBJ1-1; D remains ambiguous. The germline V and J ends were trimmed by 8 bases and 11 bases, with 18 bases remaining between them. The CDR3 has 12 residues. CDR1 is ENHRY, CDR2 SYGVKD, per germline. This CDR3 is CAISAQSTWAFF. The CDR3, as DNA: TGTGCCATCTCTGCACAGAGCACTTGGGCTTTCTTT.

CDR3 sequence reads: CASSVSGGADTGELFF. CDR3 in DNA: TGTGCCAGCAGCGTCAGCGGGGGGGCGGACACCGGGGAGCTGTTTTTT. V and J are TRBV9 and TRBJ2-2; 10 bases map to TRBD2. Looked up from germline, CDR1 is SGDLS and CDR2 is YYNGEE. The CDR3 contains 16 residues. After removal of 2 bases from V and 3 bases from J, the junction contained 4 bases not matched to a gene.

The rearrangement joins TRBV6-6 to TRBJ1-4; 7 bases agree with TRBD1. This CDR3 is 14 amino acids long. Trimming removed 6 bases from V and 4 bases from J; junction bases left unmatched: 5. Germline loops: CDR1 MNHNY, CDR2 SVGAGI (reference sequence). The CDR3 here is CASSPGQFNEKLFF. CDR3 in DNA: TGTGCCAGCAGCCCGGGACAGTTTAATGAAAAACTGTTTTTT.

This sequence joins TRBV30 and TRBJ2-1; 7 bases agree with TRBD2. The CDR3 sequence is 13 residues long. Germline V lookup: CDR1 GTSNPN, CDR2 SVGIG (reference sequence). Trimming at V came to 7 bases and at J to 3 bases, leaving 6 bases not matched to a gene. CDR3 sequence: CAYTSGGYNEQFF. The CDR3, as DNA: TGTGCCTACACGTCGGGGGGCTACAATGAGCAGTTCTTC. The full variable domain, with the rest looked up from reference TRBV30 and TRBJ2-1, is SQTIHQWPATLVQPVGSPLSLECTVEGTSNPNLYWYRQAAGRGLQLLFYSVGIGQISSEVPQNLSASRPQDRQFILSSKKLLLSDSGFYLCAYTSGGYNEQFFGPGTRLTVL.

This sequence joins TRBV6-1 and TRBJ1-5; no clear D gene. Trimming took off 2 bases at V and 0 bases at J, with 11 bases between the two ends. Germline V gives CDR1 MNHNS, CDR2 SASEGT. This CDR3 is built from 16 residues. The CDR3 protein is CASSERGGNSNQPQHF. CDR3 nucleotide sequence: TGTGCCAGCAGTGAACGGGGAGGAAATAGCAATCAGCCCCAGCATTTT.

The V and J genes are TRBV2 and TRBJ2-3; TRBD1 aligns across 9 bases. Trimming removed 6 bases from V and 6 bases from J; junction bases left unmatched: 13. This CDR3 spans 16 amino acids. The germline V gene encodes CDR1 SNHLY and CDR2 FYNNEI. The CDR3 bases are TGTGCCAGCAGACGGGAGGTACAGGGGGCCGGGGATACGCAGTATTTT. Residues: CASRREVQGAGDTQYF.

CDR3 region: CASSYSADRSYEQYF. The CDR3 DNA reads as TGTGCCAGCAGTTACTCGGCGGACAGGTCCTACGAGCAGTACTTC. The V gene is TRBV6-5, the J gene TRBJ2-7, with 7 nucleotides matching TRBD1. The trim removed 0 bases at V and 1 base at J, leaving 3 bases unmatched. The CDR3 is made up of 15 amino acids. Per germline, CDR1 MNHEY and CDR2 SVGAGI.

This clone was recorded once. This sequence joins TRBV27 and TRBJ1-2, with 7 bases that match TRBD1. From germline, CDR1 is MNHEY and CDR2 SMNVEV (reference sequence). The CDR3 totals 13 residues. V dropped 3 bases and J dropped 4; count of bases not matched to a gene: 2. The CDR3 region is CASSFEGAYGYTF. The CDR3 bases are TGTGCCAGCAGTTTCGAGGGGGCCTATGGCTACACCTTC.

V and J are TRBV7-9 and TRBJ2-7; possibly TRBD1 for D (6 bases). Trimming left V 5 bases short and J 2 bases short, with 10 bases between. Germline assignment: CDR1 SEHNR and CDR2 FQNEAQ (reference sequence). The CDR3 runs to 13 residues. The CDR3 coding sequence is TGTGCCAGCAGCGGTAGGGACACCTACGAGCAGTACTTC. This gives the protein CASSGRDTYEQYF. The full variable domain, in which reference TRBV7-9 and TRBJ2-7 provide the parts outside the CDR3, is DTGVSQNPRHKITKRGQNVTFRCDPISEHNRLYWYRQTLGQGPEFLTYFQNEAQLEKSRLLSDRFSAERPKGSFSTLEIQRTEQGDSAMYLCASSGRDTYEQYFGPGTRLTVT.